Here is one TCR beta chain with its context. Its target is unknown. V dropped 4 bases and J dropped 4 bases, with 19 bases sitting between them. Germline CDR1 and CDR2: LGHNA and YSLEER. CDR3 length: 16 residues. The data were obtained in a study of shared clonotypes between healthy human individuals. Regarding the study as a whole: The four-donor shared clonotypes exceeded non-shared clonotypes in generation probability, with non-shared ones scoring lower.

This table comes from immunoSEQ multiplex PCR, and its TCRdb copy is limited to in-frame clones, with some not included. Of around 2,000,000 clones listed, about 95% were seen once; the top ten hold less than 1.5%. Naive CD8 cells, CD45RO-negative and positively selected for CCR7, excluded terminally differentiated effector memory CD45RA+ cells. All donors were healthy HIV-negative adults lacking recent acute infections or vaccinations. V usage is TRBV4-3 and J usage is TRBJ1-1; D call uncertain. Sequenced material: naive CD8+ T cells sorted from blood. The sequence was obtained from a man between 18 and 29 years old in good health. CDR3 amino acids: CASSRLYETVGTEAFF. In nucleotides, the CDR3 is TGCGCCAGCAGCCGACTGTACGAGACCGTTGGCACTGAAGCTTTCTTT.